This TCR beta chain derives from a study of cytomegalovirus exposure and HLA in healthy donors (dated by TCRdb to 2016 to 2017). Describing the broader study: According to an earlier analysis of around 600 of the donors, about 190 million T cells yielded over 90 million unique TCR beta sequences and about 300 Gb of sequence data. About 330 gigabases of sequencing data and around 88 million unique TCR sequences made up an early release that covered approximately 620 HLA-typed donors. Of the roughly 410 genotyped donors, over 80% were placed in the genetic ancestry cluster associated with self-reported Caucasian donors. The study aimed to test whether signatures of past pathogen exposure could be identified by cataloging public T cell receptors. The T cell repertoires of 666 subjects were profiled by immunosequencing and related to cytomegalovirus serostatus. Along with the roughly 670-subject first cohort, a separate validation cohort of around 120 different subjects was used. To predict cytomegalovirus infection status, the study brought together high-throughput TCR immunosequencing, statistical association of individual TCRs with disease status, and machine learning. To study patterns of TCR occurrence, a later analysis re-analyzed previously published TCR beta repertoires from several hundred donors and added high-resolution HLA genotyping. Rather than using new phenotypic data, the later analysis identified candidate immune exposures from TCR beta sequences and from how often those sequences occurred across donors. An earlier analysis of around 640 of the donors used high-throughput TCR beta sequencing to judge whether each TCR beta V gene segment behaved as functional or pseudogenic. Donor age, sex, ethnicity and CMV serostatus were collected together with the repertoire data. Genome-wide SNP genotypes for about 60% of the roughly 670 donors were used in a later genetic analysis, which treated that subset as a discovery cohort. Every repertoire in the discovery cohort had been generated on one and the same sequencing platform. HLA typing included class I and class II loci at four-digit resolution. Typing coverage varied by locus: about 629-640 donors for A, B, C, DRB1 and DQB1; approximately 560 for DQA1; 606 for DPA1; 450 to 480 for DPB1. Five DR-DQ haplotypes were handled as single units for association and clustering, since linkage in the cohort was strong. Among some 410 genotyped donors of the cohort, an average of approximately 250,000 unique TCR beta nucleotide sequences were sequenced per donor, 15% to 20% of them non-productive.

V loses 0 bases of germline sequence and J loses 0 bases, and the interval between the two ends is 13 bases. CDR3 length: 17 amino acids, cysteine to phenylalanine. Of all the DNA, just the CDR3 is kept, 51 bases in frame from base 1. The germline V gene encodes CDR1 SGHDT and CDR2 YYEEEE. Library creation used the immunoSEQ multiplex PCR assay. A mixture of 60 forward primers for TCR Vbeta segments and 13 reverse primers for TCR Jbeta segments was used in the multiplex PCR. A multiplex PCR assay on genomic DNA amplified the CDR3 region of rearranged TCR beta genes. The Illumina HiSeq System was used to sequence the amplified TCR beta libraries as 87-base-pair reads. The published analysis was carried out like this. A later analysis tallied 80 million to 95 million unique TCR beta chains across the roughly 610 repertoires, and 10 million to 11 million of those chains were shared by two or more donors. A nearest-neighbor algorithm error-corrected the raw reads and collapsed the reads into unique sequences, merging closely related sequences to remove PCR and sequencing errors. V, D and J gene segments were assigned by aligning CDR3 sequences to IMGT reference sequences. For a sequence to be retained, a match of at least six nucleotides to both a V gene segment and a J gene segment was required. Rearrangements were called productive when the CDR3 lacked stop codons and stayed in frame with V and J; all others were non-productive. CDR3 was defined according to IMGT convention as the region running from the second conserved V-encoded cysteine to the conserved J-encoded phenylalanine. The earlier analysis of some 600 of the donors excluded sequences that lacked an unambiguous match to a single V gene segment. In an earlier analysis of almost 600 of the donors, a V segment was called functional when productive rearrangements were above 56.7%, and segregating when the standard deviation between donors exceeded 5%. To diagnose cytomegalovirus status from the catalog of TCR beta chain sequences, a statistical classification framework was built. A later analysis assigned V and J genes by comparing TCR nucleotide sequences with IMGT/GENE-DB human TR gene sequences. A later analysis assigned CDR3 sequences and most-parsimonious VDJ recombination scenarios with the TCRdist pipeline. In a later analysis, each TCR beta chain was defined by its CDR3 amino acid sequence together with its V-gene family, and reads lacking a unique V-gene family were excluded. To address suspected cross-contamination and a sequencing artifact, a later analysis removed a few hundred highly shared, low-generation-probability nucleotide sequences. A later analysis calculated a clonal expansion index for each public chain from normalized within-repertoire ranks of inferred template counts. Generation probabilities in a later analysis came from a VDJ recombination model fitted to out-of-frame rearrangements, and those results were checked against IGoR. In a later analysis, hypergeometric tests were used to score TCR-TCR, TCR-HLA and TCR-CMV co-occurrence, with a repertoire-size bias correction applied to TCR pairs. In a later analysis, false discovery rates were estimated by permuting HLA or CMV assignments 20 times. A later analysis grouped co-occurring TCRs with DBSCAN, adding TCRdist sequence similarity when clustering within HLA-allele-positive subsets. Repertoires with fewer than 30,000 or more than 120,000 public chains were left out of co-occurrence clustering, as were a handful of repertoires with anomalous nucleotide sharing. Entries here come from immuneACCESS through TCRdb and include only in-frame sequences with V and J called. Some clones fail to appear in such tables; in the studies checked, an unresolved V gene covers under half of the shortfall, and the cause of the remainder is unknown. V and J calls and clone size come straight from that table; D and trimming were deduced from the DNA. The table for this sample lists 150,000 to 200,000 clones; approximately 70% of them were counted only once. Approximately 1.8% of the sample rests with the top ten.

The cohort comprised several hundred healthy bone marrow donors. All cohort members were sampled while nominally healthy, although unrecorded immune exposures were likely present. The donor tested CMV seronegative, placing the donor among the 350 or so seronegative members of the cohort. A peripheral blood sample was collected from each donor, and TCR beta sequencing was performed on peripheral blood mononuclear cells. Genomic DNA extraction from the blood cell samples was performed with the Qiagen DNeasy Blood Extraction Kit. The study at large found these results: Because some donors lacked HLA typing at each locus, the association tests relied only on the typed subset. A further reported finding was that TCR beta sequences accurately predicted the HLA-A and HLA-B alleles for most subjects in the first cohort. The 87-base-pair reads could not distinguish some IMGT-functional V segments, including TRBV6-2 and TRBV6-3, so those segments were excluded. In an earlier analysis of 587 of the donors, most TCR beta V segments were observed in productive rearrangements about 90% or about 30% of the time, broadly matching IMGT annotations. In both the original and validation cohorts, the classifier was reported to diagnose cytomegalovirus status with high specificity and sensitivity. It was suggested by the authors that the approach could potentially be generalized to other disease states and immunological phenotypes. An association between a missense DCLRE1C variant and V-gene and J-gene trimming of TCR beta chains was found in a later genetic analysis and replicated in an independent cohort. Across donors, most TCR sequences were observed very rarely, whereas some public TCRs were present in many individuals. The earlier analysis of 450 to 700 of the donors excluded approximately 17 rarely observed V segments, including chromosome 9 orphons, because counts were too low. A later analysis found that most CMV-associated TCR beta chains appeared HLA-restricted, with HLA associations seemingly driven largely by CMV exposure. At a false discovery rate of 0.05, a later analysis linked 15,000 to 20,000 TCR beta sequences to specific HLA alleles. Strong co-occurrence of HLA alleles, especially DR and DQ, made assigning TCR associations to individual alleles difficult. Several of the top co-occurrence clusters appeared to be linked to parvovirus B19, influenza, CMV and Epstein-Barr virus, according to a later analysis. Correlated functional status among segregating V segments might be attributable to linkage disequilibrium, but an unknown experimental factor could not be ruled out. In a later analysis, TCR association rates were found to vary across HLA loci, with the most associated TCRs seen for DRB1 alleles and the fewest for HLA-C alleles. For the cohort, immune exposure information was limited to CMV serostatus. The study gave a list of about 160 TCR beta chains associated with cytomegalovirus. Roughly uniform sequencing depth across donors was assumed in presence/absence analyses, although this assumption may not hold. A later analysis found that HLA-associated TCR beta chains were more clonally expanded and had lower generation probabilities than equally common non-associated chains. The cohort was sequenced for TCR beta chains only, and without alpha or paired-chain data the features that could be detected were limited. According to a later genetic analysis, donors in an Asian-associated ancestry cluster had fewer N-insertions in productive TCRs than the roughly 670-donor mean. In vitro tests confirmed that a few of the cytomegalovirus-associated TCR beta chains recognize cytomegalovirus antigens. A cluster of highly shared sequence variants was judged likely to represent a technical artifact of the sequencing pipeline.

On this clone itself: The clone's antigen remains unknown. No per-base quality is available; no much larger clone lies one base away.

The rearranged chain carries TRBV5-6 and TRBJ1-5; a tentative D call is TRBD1 (6 bases match). The source is a woman aged 25 to 45 in good health and CMV-seronegative. Source material: PBMCs. The sequenced DNA is TGTGCCAGCAGCTTGGGCACAGGGTCCTATAGCAATCAGCCCCAGCATTTT. Its translation is CASSLGTGSYSNQPQHF.